Each of the 15 T cell receptor beta chains below was sequenced from the same sample in a study of blood T cell repertoires in COVID-19. Method: immunoSEQ multiplex PCR; TCRdb's copy keeps in-frame clones and lacks some. The sample lists about 80,000 clones; over 75% were seen once. Sequencing input: peripheral blood. The receptors were gathered from an elderly man with acute or convalescent COVID-19.

In its sample, this clone was seen a few times. The chain is built from TRBV6-5 and TRBJ1-5; 9 bases fit TRBD1. Germline loops: CDR1 MNHEY, CDR2 SVGAGI. V lost 6 bases, J lost 3 bases, and 3 bases stayed unmatched. The CDR3 loop spans 14 amino acids. CDR3 amino acids: CASRDRGFNQPQHF. The CDR3 nucleotides are TGTGCCAGCAGGGACAGGGGTTTCAATCAGCCCCAGCATTTT.

Here the CDR3 DNA reads TGTGCCAGCTCACCCGACCGACAGGGGATCTATGGCTACACCTTC. Encoded protein: CASSPDRQGIYGYTF. This chain uses TRBV18 with TRBJ1-2; TRBD1 agrees at 8 bases. The trim removed 3 bases at V and 4 bases at J, leaving 7 bases unmatched. Germline loops: CDR1 KGHSH, CDR2 LQKENI. This CDR3 contains 15 residues.

The chain has TRBV5-4 and TRBJ1-2, with 7 bases that match TRBD1. With 3 bases clipped from V and 3 bases from J, the junction kept 17 bases outside the gene matches. Germline V gene sequence: CDR1 SGHNT, CDR2 YYREEE (reference sequence). The CDR3 is made up of 18 amino acids. The CDR3 nucleotides are TGTGCCAGCAGCTACAAAGGTCTGGCATCCGGGACAGACTATGGCTACACCTTC. It codes for CASSYKGLASGTDYGYTF.

The CDR3: CASSLAHTGLVGYTF. Here the CDR3 DNA reads TGCGCCAGCAGCCTTGCCCATACAGGGTTGGTTGGCTACACCTTC. The rearrangement links TRBV4-1 to TRBJ1-2; weak D call: TRBD1 (6 bases). The V gene lost 4 bases and the J gene lost 7 bases, with 19 bases spanning the gap. Germline V gene sequence: CDR1 MGHRA, CDR2 YSYEKL. The CDR3 contains 15 residues.

The CDR3 DNA reads as TGTGCCAGCAGCTTTAGATTACAGGGGAGCACTGAAGCTTTCTTT. This sequence encodes CASSFRLQGSTEAFF. V and J are TRBV7-2 and TRBJ1-1; TRBD1 matches 7 bases. Germline values: CDR1 SGHTA, CDR2 FQGNSA. The CDR3 has 15 amino acids. The J segment lost 4 bases and the V segment lost 3 bases, leaving 8 bases of the junction unmatched.

The V call is TRBV29-1, the J call TRBJ1-6, with TRBD1 identical over 7 bases. Germline V lookup: CDR1 SQVTM, CDR2 ANQGSEA. This CDR3 region has 13 residues. After removal of 8 bases from V and 6 bases from J, the junction contained 7 bases not matched to a gene. CDR3 coding DNA: TGCAGCCGACAGGGCTCCCTTAATTCACCCCTCCACTTT. Protein product: CSRQGSLNSPLHF.

The rearrangement links TRBV7-8 to TRBJ2-3, with TRBD2 identical over 8 bases. This CDR3 contains 14 residues. After removal of 3 bases from V and 3 bases from J, the junction contained 2 bases not matched to a gene. In germline, CDR1 is SGHVS, CDR2 FQNEAQ. The CDR3 DNA reads as TGTGCCAGCAGCTTCAGCGGGGGAACAGATACGCAGTATTTT. The encoded protein is CASSFSGGTDTQYF.

The J gene is TRBJ2-7, the V gene TRBV5-4; 14 bases fit TRBD2. In germline, CDR1 is SGHNT, CDR2 YYREEE (reference sequence). V shed 3 bases and J 7 bases; nucleotides not matched to a gene: 6. The CDR3 is 15 residues long. For the CDR3, the DNA is TGTGCCAGCAGCTCCGGACTAGCGGGGGGAGGGGAGCAGTACTTC. Its protein is CASSSGLAGGGEQYF.

The chain combines TRBV19 with TRBJ1-5; TRBD1 aligns across 8 bases. CDR1 is LNHDA and CDR2 is SQIVND in the germline V gene (reference sequence). Trimming took 3 bases from V and 5 from J; bases not matched to a gene: 9. The CDR3 contains 16 residues. CDR3 protein: CASSILGQGGYQPQHF. The CDR3 nucleotides are TGTGCCAGTAGTATCCTCGGACAGGGTGGGTATCAGCCCCAGCATTTT.

This clone was observed a single time. The rearrangement joins TRBV15 to TRBJ1-6; TRBD1 is a possible D gene (5 bases). Trimming removed 8 bases from V and 5 bases from J, with 16 bases in between. Germline values: CDR1 LNHNV, CDR2 YYDKDF (reference sequence). The CDR3 totals 15 residues. CDR3 residues: CATSSTGTHNSPLHF. CDR3 nucleotides: TGTGCCACCTCATCAACCGGGACTCATAATTCACCCCTCCACTTT.

This clone was seen a few times. The CDR3 nucleotides read TGTGCCAGCAGCTCAGGACTGTTAAGCTCCTACGAGCAGTACTTC. Amino acids: CASSSGLLSSYEQYF. V usage is TRBV3-1 (or the pseudogene TRBV3-2) and J usage is TRBJ2-7; possibly TRBD2 for D (5 bases). CDR1 LGHDT and CDR2 YNNKEL come from the germline V gene (reference sequence). This CDR3 has 15 amino acids. V was shortened by 5 bases and J by 0 bases, with 14 bases between the two germline ends.

The chain uses TRBV19 and TRBJ2-3, with 8 nucleotides matching TRBD1. Germline V lookup: CDR1 LNHDA, CDR2 SQIVND (reference sequence). The V gene end was trimmed by 3 bases and the J gene end by 5 bases; junction bases not matched to a gene: 7. This CDR3 has 15 amino acids. The CDR3 DNA reads as TGTGCCAGTAGTATTCGTCAGGGGGCTCAAGATACGCAGTATTTT. Translating gives CASSIRQGAQDTQYF.

The count of this clone is one. The chain combines TRBV18 with TRBJ2-1; TRBD2 matches at 7 bases. V shed 3 bases, J shed 0 bases, and the junction held 5 bases outside the gene matches. CDR3 length: 16 amino acids. Per the germline V gene, CDR1 is KGHSH and CDR2 is LQKENI. CDR3 bases: TGTGCCAGCTCACCGGGGGGGGTTAGCTCCTACAATGAGCAGTTCTTC. Residues: CASSPGGVSSYNEQFF.

The V and J genes are TRBV6-4 and TRBJ1-5, with D maybe TRBD1 (6 bases). Germline CDR1 is MRHNA and CDR2 is SNTAGT. The CDR3 covers 15 residues. V was shortened by 0 bases and J by 4 bases, with 10 bases between the two germline ends. The CDR3 protein is CASSDSFGTNQPQHF. In nucleotides, the CDR3 is TGTGCCAGCAGTGACTCTTTTGGGACAAATCAGCCCCAGCATTTT.

The chain has TRBV7-8 and TRBJ2-2; 8 positions match TRBD2. The CDR3 covers 16 residues. Germline assignment: CDR1 SGHVS and CDR2 FQNEAQ. V lost 4 bases to trimming and J lost 4 bases; unmatched junction nucleotides: 8. The CDR3: CASSSTGGPGTGELFF. The CDR3 DNA is TGTGCCAGCAGCTCAACGGGGGGGCCGGGCACCGGGGAGCTGTTTTTT. Full variable domain (missing parts from reference TRBV7-8 and TRBJ2-2): GAGVSQSPRYKVAKRGQDVALRCDPISGHVSLFWYQQALGQGPEFLTYFQNEAQLDKSGLPSDRFFAERPEGSVSTLKIQRTQQEDSAVYLCASSSTGGPGTGELFFGEGSRLTVL.